This T cell receptor beta chain was profiled in a study of shared clonotypes between healthy human individuals. Repertoires were generated with immunoSEQ multiplex PCR, while TCRdb's copy carries only in-frame clones and drops some. Seen here are about 980,000 clones, 60% to 85% observed once, and the top ten hold roughly 1.5%. This clonotype originated in a man aged 18 to 35 in good health. The sample taken for sequencing was memory CD4+ T cells sorted from blood. Described subset: CD45RA-negative fraction.

CDR3 sequence reads: CASSLDQNVLTF. The CDR3 DNA is TGTGCCAGCAGCCTGGACCAGAACGTCCTGACTTTC. The chain links TRBV5-4 to TRBJ2-6; D uncertain. The V end lost 4 bases, the J end lost 10 bases, and 9 bases lay between the germline ends. The CDR3 runs 12 residues. Per germline, CDR1 SGHNT and CDR2 YYREEE (reference sequence).